A selection of T cell receptor beta chains follows, all from one sample in a study of T-cell memory formation after mild COVID-19. One entry per CDR3 protein, called by TCRdb with MiXCR from the 5' RACE reads. This sample has approximately 390,000 distinct CDR3 sequences, with about 16% found just once. Sequenced: PBMCs or a T cell subset sorted from them (not recorded which). The receptor set was obtained from a man aged 18 to 30 who had mild COVID-19 (a few samples of this study predate the infection). Cell type and time point are not known. Both conserved end residues are part of each CDR3. A D gene is named only where the DNA matches it firmly. A clone size is listed for some rows: how often the clone was seen (once, few, many), or a class if it is expanded.

.	TRBV5-6	.	13	TRBJ2-1	TGTGCCAGCAGCTTGGGGACCCAACTTGAGCAGTTCTTC	CASSLGTQLEQFF
few	TRBV20-1	.	15	TRBJ2-7	TGCAGTGCTAGAGATCGTAGGGCTAGGGCCTACGAGCAGTACTTC	CSARDRRARAYEQYF
.	TRBV5-1	.	16	TRBJ2-5	TGCGCCAGCAGCCCCGGGCCCTTCAGGGGAGAAGAGACCCAGTACTTC	CASSPGPFRGEETQYF
.	TRBV18	.	14	TRBJ1-2	TGTGCCAGCTCCACCACAGGCCAGGACTATGGCTACACCTTC	CASSTTGQDYGYTF
many	TRBV5-1	.	14	TRBJ2-1	TGCGCCAGCAGCTTAGTTCAACTCTACAATGAGCAGTTCTTC	CASSLVQLYNEQFF
.	TRBV4-3	.	16	TRBJ1-4	TGCGCCAGCAGCCAAGATTTCACAGGAGGTAATCGAAAACTGTTTTTT	CASSQDFTGGNRKLFF
.	TRBV6-5	.	12	TRBJ2-2	TGTGCCAGCAGACATAACACCGGGGAGCTGTTTTTT	CASRHNTGELFF
.	TRBV3-1	.	14	TRBJ2-1	TGTGCCAGCAGCCACGTGGACCTCGACAATGAGCAGTTCTTC	CASSHVDLDNEQFF
few	TRBV7-9	TRBD1	15	TRBJ2-5	TGTGCCAGCAGCTCCCTCGACAGGGGGGAAGAGACCCAGTACTTC	CASSSLDRGEETQYF
.	TRBV20-1	.	13	TRBJ2-7	TGCAGTGCTAGAGCTTCTGGATCCCACGAGCAGTACTTC	CSARASGSHEQYF
many	TRBV5-1	.	13	TRBJ2-5	TGCGCCAGCGGGACACCCGGGGAAGAGACCCAGTACTTC	CASGTPGEETQYF
few	TRBV12-3/TRBV12-4	.	14	TRBJ1-1	TGTGCCAGCAGTCCGACAGGTCGGGACACTGAAGCTTTCTTT	CASSPTGRDTEAFF
.	TRBV7-2	.	13	TRBJ1-2	TGTGCCAGCAGCGGACAATCTAACTATGGCTACACCTTC	CASSGQSNYGYTF
.	TRBV3-1	.	15	TRBJ2-5	TGTGCCAGCAGCCAAGATTCCCTAAACCAAGAGACCCAGTACTTC	CASSQDSLNQETQYF